These 26 T cell receptor beta chains share one sample of origin, sequenced in a study of vaccination effects on CD4 cells after COVID-19. Pools of viral peptides were used by the ViraFEST assay to expand antigen-specific CD4+ T cells ahead of sequencing. Upon completion of roughly ten days in culture, CD4+ T cells were isolated. These receptors' targets are unknown. Method: immunoSEQ multiplex PCR; TCRdb's copy keeps in-frame clones and lacks some. The profile shows under 85,000 clones, roughly 80% of them singletons. The starting material was CD4+ T cells from PBMCs cultured with HCoV-229E spike peptides, obtained before COVID-19 vaccination. These receptors were collected from a human donor who received a COVID-19 vaccine.

The chain links TRBV5-1 to TRBJ1-1; tentatively, D is TRBD1 (5 bases). Trimming left V 4 bases short and J 0 bases short, with 16 bases between. The CDR3 length is 16 residues. Germline CDR1 is SGHRS and CDR2 is YFSETQ. The CDR3 nucleotides read TGCGCCAGCAGCCCACGACAGATTGCCTTGAACACTGAAGCTTTCTTT. Translation gives CASSPRQIALNTEAFF.

The rearrangement uses TRBV18 and TRBJ2-3; 8 bases are a match to TRBD2. The V segment lost 5 bases and the J segment 2 bases; nucleotides outside the gene matches: 12. This CDR3 comprises 17 residues. The germline CDR1 and CDR2 sequences are KGHSH and LQKENI. This CDR3 is CASSKISGGQNTDTQYF. DNA for the CDR3: TGTGCCAGCTCAAAGATATCGGGGGGGCAGAACACAGATACGCAGTATTTT.

This clone occurred once. The chain has TRBV28 and TRBJ1-5, with 7 bases matching TRBD1. Germline V gene sequence: CDR1 MDHEN, CDR2 SYDVKM. This CDR3 spans 14 amino acids. V was clipped by 8 bases and J by 2 bases; unmatched bases: 6. This CDR3 reads CASGRGGGNQPQHF. CDR3 coding DNA: TGTGCCAGCGGCAGGGGGGGCGGCAATCAGCCCCAGCATTTT.

The chain couples TRBV2 to TRBJ1-1; no reliable D call. With 4 bases removed from V and 7 bases from J, the gap between germline ends came to 13 bases. The CDR3 loop spans 13 amino acids. Germline CDR1 is SNHLY and CDR2 is FYNNEI. CDR3 region: CASSGPGLGEAFF. CDR3 sequence (DNA): TGTGCCAGCAGTGGACCGGGTTTAGGTGAAGCTTTCTTT.

V usage is TRBV6-2 or TRBV6-3 and J usage is TRBJ1-1, with D perhaps TRBD1 (5 bases). Trimming removed 5 bases from V and 0 bases from J, with 13 bases in between. The CDR3 extends over 15 amino acids. Germline V gives CDR1 MNHEY, CDR2 SVGEGT. The CDR3 is CASSPGGSLNTEAFF. DNA of the CDR3: TGTGCCAGCAGTCCCGGGGGTAGCTTGAACACTGAAGCTTTCTTT.

This clone was seen only a few times. This chain joins TRBV27 and TRBJ1-2; D gene unclear. Germline CDR1 and CDR2: MNHEY and SMNVEV (reference sequence). The CDR3 has 14 amino acids. The ends were cut back, 3 bases at V and 5 bases at J, with 13 bases in the middle. CDR3 residues: CASSFTGALYGYTF. CDR3 in DNA: TGTGCCAGCAGTTTTACGGGAGCCCTTTATGGCTACACCTTC.

CDR3 loop: CATSDPRGLGGSKNIQYF. CDR3 nucleotides: TGTGCCACCAGTGACCCCCGGGGACTGGGGGGGAGCAAAAACATTCAGTACTTC. The chain links TRBV24-1 to TRBJ2-4; 7 bases line up with TRBD2. Germline-derived CDR1 and CDR2 are KGHDR and SFDVKD. Germline trimming cut 4 bases from V and 3 bases from J; bases unmatched to any gene: 14. The CDR3 spans 18 residues.

The chain employs TRBV30 and TRBJ1-3; unclear D gene. The V end was cut by 3 bases, the J end by 0 bases, with 12 bases between. Germline values: CDR1 GTSNPN, CDR2 SVGIG (reference sequence). This CDR3 has 15 amino acids. Here the CDR3 DNA reads TGTGCCTGGAGCCCCCGGGTGTTCTCTGGAAACACCATATATTTT. Its protein product is CAWSPRVFSGNTIYF.

The CDR3 DNA is TGTGCCAGCAGCCTAGGACGGTGGGCAACTAATGAAAAACTGTTTTTT. It codes for CASSLGRWATNEKLFF. V gene TRBV14 combines with J gene TRBJ1-4; no clear D. V lost 4 bases and J 0 bases, leaving 12 bases between the germline ends. This CDR3 has 16 amino acids. CDR1 and CDR2 from the germline V gene are SGHDN and FVKESK.

In its sample, this clone was seen once. The chain links TRBV29-1 to TRBJ1-1; a possible D gene is TRBD1 (6 bases). The CDR3 loop spans 12 amino acids. From germline, CDR1 is SQVTM and CDR2 ANQGSEA. Trimming shortened V by 6 bases and J by 3 bases, and 11 bases separated the two germline ends. In DNA form, the CDR3 reads TGCAGCGTAACCGGACAGTACACTGAAGCTTTCTTT. It translates to CSVTGQYTEAFF. The full variable domain, rest sourced from reference TRBV29-1 and TRBJ1-1, is SAVISQKPSRDICQRGTSLTIQCQVDSQVTMMFWYRQQPGQSLTLIATANQGSEATYESGFVIDKFPISRPNLTFSTLTVSNMSPEDSSIYLCSVTGQYTEAFFGQGTRLTVV.

This sequence joins TRBV28 and TRBJ2-3, with D tentatively TRBD2 (6 bases). With 6 bases removed from V and 0 bases from J, the gap between germline ends came to 10 bases. The CDR3 has 14 residues. Germline-derived CDR1 and CDR2 are MDHEN and SYDVKM. As DNA, the CDR3 is TGTGCCAGCAGGGCCGGGGGAAGCACAGATACGCAGTATTTT. It yields the protein CASRAGGSTDTQYF.

This chain joins TRBV7-9 and TRBJ1-3, with D uncertain. Germline V gene lookup returns CDR1 SEHNR and CDR2 FQNEAQ (reference sequence). The V gene lost 1 base and the J gene lost 0 bases, with 7 bases spanning the gap. This CDR3 has 15 residues. The DNA of the CDR3 is TGTGCCAGCAGCTTAGTACAGAGCTCTGGAAACACCATATATTTT. As protein: CASSLVQSSGNTIYF.

This rearrangement joins TRBV25-1 to TRBJ1-5; D is ambiguous. This CDR3 region has 14 residues. V lost 0 bases and J 5 bases, leaving 8 bases between the germline ends. Germline lookup yields CDR1 MGHDK and CDR2 SYGVNS. DNA for the CDR3: TGTGCCAGCAGTGAATATATCAGAGATCAGCCCCAGCATTTT. Its protein is CASSEYIRDQPQHF.

This chain joins TRBV9 and TRBJ2-3; no definite D call. The CDR3 loop spans 15 amino acids. Germline V CDR1 and CDR2: SGDLS, YYNGEE. Trimming took 0 bases from V and 2 from J, leaving 10 bases between them. The CDR3: CASSVVGSFTDTQYF. The CDR3 DNA reads as TGTGCCAGCAGCGTAGTTGGCTCCTTCACAGATACGCAGTATTTT.

With regard to this clone: The sample carries other DNA sequences with the same CDR3. The rearrangement links TRBV7-2 to TRBJ2-2, with D tentatively TRBD1 (5 bases). The germline V gene has CDR1 SGHTA and CDR2 FQGNSA. Trimming took off 1 base at V and 5 bases at J, with 8 bases between the two ends. CDR3 length equals 14 residues. CDR3 bases: TGTGCCAGCAGCTTAGGGGGCAGTACCGGGGAGCTGTTTTTT. Translating it yields CASSLGGSTGELFF.

This clone was seen only a few times. The chain links TRBV5-1 to TRBJ1-5, with D maybe TRBD1 (6 bases). Trimming shortened V by 3 bases and J by 4 bases, and 11 bases separated the two germline ends. Germline V CDR1 and CDR2: SGHRS, YFSETQ. CDR3 length equals 14 residues. CDR3 nucleotides: TGCGCCAGCAGCTCAGGACAGCCAAATCAGCCCCAGCATTTT. This encodes CASSSGQPNQPQHF.

The chain recombines TRBV6-2 or TRBV6-3 with TRBJ2-1, with 9 bases lining up with TRBD2. The CDR3 extends over 15 amino acids. The J segment lost 0 bases and the V segment lost 4 bases, leaving 1 base of the junction unmatched. The germline V gene has CDR1 MNHEY and CDR2 SVGEGT. In nucleotides, the CDR3 is TGTGCCAGCAGTTCAGCGGGGGGCTCCTACAATGAGCAGTTCTTC. This gives the protein CASSSAGGSYNEQFF.

This chain connects TRBV6-5 to TRBJ1-1; TRBD1 agrees at 7 bases. CDR3 length equals 13 residues. Trimming cost V 2 bases and J 9 bases; bases outside gene matches: 6. Per germline, CDR1 MNHEY and CDR2 SVGAGI. The CDR3 DNA reads TGTGCCAGCAGTTACCAAACAGGGGTCAAAGCTTTCTTT. Protein: CASSYQTGVKAFF.

DNA of the CDR3: TGTGCCAGCAGCGTAGAGGGGCTTGGAGATACGCAGTATTTT. This codes for CASSVEGLGDTQYF. This chain uses TRBV9 with TRBJ2-3, with D possibly being TRBD1 (5 bases). This CDR3 is 14 amino acids long. Germline V gives CDR1 SGDLS, CDR2 YYNGEE. V was clipped by 0 bases and J by 5 bases, with 10 bases between them.

This chain uses TRBV12-5 with TRBJ1-1; D possibly corresponds to TRBD1 (5 bases). Germline CDR1 reads LGHNT; CDR2 reads FRNRAP. The length of the CDR3 is 13 residues. Trimming stripped 9 bases from V and 0 bases from J, with 11 bases between. CDR3 residues: CASRVTMNTEAFF. The CDR3 coding sequence is TGTGCTAGCAGGGTGACTATGAACACTGAAGCTTTCTTT.

This chain uses TRBV27 with TRBJ2-2; D unresolved. This CDR3 spans 13 amino acids. Trimming removed 5 bases from V and 3 bases from J, with 7 bases in between. Looked up from germline, CDR1 is MNHEY and CDR2 is SMNVEV (reference sequence). The DNA of the CDR3 is TGTGCCAGCAGTCCCTCGGACACCGGGGAGCTGTTTTTT. This codes for CASSPSDTGELFF.

This clone appeared a single time. The V call is TRBV29-1, the J call TRBJ2-1; 12 nucleotides line up with TRBD2. Germline V gene data show CDR1 as SQVTM and CDR2 as ANQGSEA. This CDR3 is built from 14 residues. J lost 7 bases, V lost 5 bases, and 6 bases had no gene match. CDR3 DNA: TGCAGCGTTTTCTCTAGCGGGGGGGTGAATGAGCAGTTCTTC. It encodes CSVFSSGGVNEQFF.

The sample holds a few counts of this clone. Here the CDR3 DNA reads TGTGCCAGCAGCCCCGAGACAGGGACCACTGAAGCTTTCTTT. It yields the protein CASSPETGTTEAFF. V is TRBV28 and J is TRBJ1-1, with 7 bases lining up with TRBD1. V lost 6 bases to trimming and J lost 4 bases; unmatched junction nucleotides: 8. CDR1 MDHEN and CDR2 SYDVKM come from the germline V gene. CDR3 length: 14 residues.

This clone was seen once. The chain carries TRBV7-8 and TRBJ2-3; TRBD2 matches at 10 bases. The CDR3 is 16 residues long. The germline gives CDR1 SGHVS, CDR2 FQNEAQ. V lost 5 bases and J lost 3; bases outside the gene matches: 8. The CDR3 region has the DNA TGTGCCAGCAGCCGATCTAGCGGGGGTCCGACAGATACGCAGTATTTT. This codes for CASSRSSGGPTDTQYF. The complete variable domain, with remaining parts taken from reference TRBV7-8 and TRBJ2-3, reads GAGVSQSPRYKVAKRGQDVALRCDPISGHVSLFWYQQALGQGPEFLTYFQNEAQLDKSGLPSDRFFAERPEGSVSTLKIQRTQQEDSAVYLCASSRSSGGPTDTQYFGPGTRLTVL.

V usage is TRBV28 and J usage is TRBJ1-5; D unclear. The CDR3 is 12 residues long. Germline V CDR1 and CDR2: MDHEN, SYDVKM. V lost 1 base, J lost 5 bases, and 3 bases lay in between. DNA of the CDR3: TGTGCCAGCAGTTTATTATATCAGCCCCAGCATTTT. This encodes CASSLLYQPQHF.

This clone was observed a handful of times. This rearrangement joins TRBV2 to TRBJ2-7; D tentatively reads TRBD1 or TRBD2 (5 bases each). The V end was cut by 2 bases, the J end by 9 bases, with 20 bases between. The CDR3 consists of 15 residues. Germline-derived CDR1 and CDR2 are SNHLY and FYNNEI. CDR3 bases: TGTGCCAGCAGTGAATGGGACCTTGGGCTGAGCTGGCAGTACGTC. This codes for CASSEWDLGLSWQYV.